This T cell receptor beta chain came from a study of blood T cell repertoires in COVID-19. About the study: COVID-19 samples collected from the United States, Italy and Spain covered acute and convalescent phases.

CDR3 size: 13 residues. CDR1 MDHEN and CDR2 SYDVKM come from the germline V gene. V was cut by 9 bases and J by 7 bases, with 15 bases left in between. The protocol was immunoSEQ multiplex PCR, while the TCRdb copy is restricted to in-frame clones and leaves out a portion. The repertoire holds a few hundred thousand clones, with 84% as singletons. The sequencing sample was made of peripheral blood. The chain links TRBV28 to TRBJ1-4, with a weak D call TRBD1 (6 bases). This receptor was obtained from a man aged 25 to 45 with active or convalescent COVID-19. The CDR3 reads CASIAQGSEKLFF. The CDR3 DNA sequence: TGTGCCAGTATAGCTCAGGGGAGTGAAAAACTGTTTTTT.